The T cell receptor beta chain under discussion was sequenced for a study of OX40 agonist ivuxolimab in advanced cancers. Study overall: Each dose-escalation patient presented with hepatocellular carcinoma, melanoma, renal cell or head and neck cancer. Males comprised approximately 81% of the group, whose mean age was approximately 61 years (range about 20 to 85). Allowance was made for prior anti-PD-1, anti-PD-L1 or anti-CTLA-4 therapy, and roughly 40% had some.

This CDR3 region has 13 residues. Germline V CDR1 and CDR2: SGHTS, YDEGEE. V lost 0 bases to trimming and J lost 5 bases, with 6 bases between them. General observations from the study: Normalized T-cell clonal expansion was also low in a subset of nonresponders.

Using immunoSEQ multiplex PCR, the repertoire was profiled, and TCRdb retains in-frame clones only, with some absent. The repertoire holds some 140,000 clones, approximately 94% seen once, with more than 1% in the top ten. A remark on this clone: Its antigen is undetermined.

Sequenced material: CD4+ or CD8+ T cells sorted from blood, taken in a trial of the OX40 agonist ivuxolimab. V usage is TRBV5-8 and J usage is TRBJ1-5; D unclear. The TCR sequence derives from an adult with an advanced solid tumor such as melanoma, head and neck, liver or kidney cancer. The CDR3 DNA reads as TGTGCCAGCAGCTTGGAAAGTTATCAGCCCCAGCATTTT. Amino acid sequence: CASSLESYQPQHF. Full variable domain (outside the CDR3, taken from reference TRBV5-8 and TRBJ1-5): EAGVTQSPTHLIKTRGQQATLRCSPISGHTSVYWYQQALGLGLQFLLWYDEGEERNRGNFPPRFSGRQFPNYSSELNVNALELEDSALYLCASSLESYQPQHFGDGTRLSIL.